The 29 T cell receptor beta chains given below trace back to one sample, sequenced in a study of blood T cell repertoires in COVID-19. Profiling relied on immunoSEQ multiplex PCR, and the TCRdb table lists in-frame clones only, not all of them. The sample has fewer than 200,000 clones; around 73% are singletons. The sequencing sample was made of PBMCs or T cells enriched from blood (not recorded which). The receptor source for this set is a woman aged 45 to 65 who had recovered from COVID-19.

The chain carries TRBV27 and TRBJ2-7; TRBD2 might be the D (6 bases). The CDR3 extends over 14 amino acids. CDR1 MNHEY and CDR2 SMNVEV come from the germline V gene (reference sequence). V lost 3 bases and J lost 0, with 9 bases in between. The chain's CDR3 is CASSFSGASYEQYF. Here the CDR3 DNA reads TGTGCCAGCAGTTTCTCGGGAGCCTCCTACGAGCAGTACTTC.

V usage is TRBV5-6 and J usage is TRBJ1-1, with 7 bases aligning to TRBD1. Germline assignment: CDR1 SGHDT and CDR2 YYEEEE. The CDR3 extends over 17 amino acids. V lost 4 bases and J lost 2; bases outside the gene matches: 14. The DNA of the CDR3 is TGTGCCAGCAGCCACCGTAACCACAGGGACAGCAACACTGAAGCTTTCTTT. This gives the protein CASSHRNHRDSNTEAFF. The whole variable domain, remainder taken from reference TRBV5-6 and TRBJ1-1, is DAGVTQSPTHLIKTRGQQVTLRCSPKSGHDTVSWYQQALGQGPQFIFQYYEEEERQRGNFPDRFSGHQFPNYSSELNVNALLLGDSALYLCASSHRNHRDSNTEAFFGQGTRLTVV.

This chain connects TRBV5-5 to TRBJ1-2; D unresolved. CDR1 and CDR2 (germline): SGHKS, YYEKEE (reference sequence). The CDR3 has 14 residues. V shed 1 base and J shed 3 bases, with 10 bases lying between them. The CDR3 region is CASSLLGQDYGYTF. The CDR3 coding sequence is TGTGCCAGCAGCTTGTTGGGTCAGGACTATGGCTACACCTTC.

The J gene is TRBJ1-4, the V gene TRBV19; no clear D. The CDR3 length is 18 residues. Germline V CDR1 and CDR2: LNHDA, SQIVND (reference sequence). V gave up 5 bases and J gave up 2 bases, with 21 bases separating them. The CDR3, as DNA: TGTGCCAGTAGTGCCCTGCTGACACCCCCCGCGACTAATGAAAAACTGTTTTTT. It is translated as CASSALLTPPATNEKLFF.

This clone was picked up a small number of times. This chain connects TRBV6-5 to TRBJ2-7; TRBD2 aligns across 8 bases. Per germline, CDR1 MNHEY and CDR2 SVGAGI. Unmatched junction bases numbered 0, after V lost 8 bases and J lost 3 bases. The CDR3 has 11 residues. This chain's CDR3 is CASAGGYEQYF. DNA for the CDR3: TGTGCCAGCGCGGGGGGCTACGAGCAGTACTTC.

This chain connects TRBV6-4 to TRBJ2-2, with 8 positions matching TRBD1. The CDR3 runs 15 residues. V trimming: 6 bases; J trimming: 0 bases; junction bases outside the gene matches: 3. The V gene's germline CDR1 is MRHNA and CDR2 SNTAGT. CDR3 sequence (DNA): TGTGCCAGCAGATCAGGGGGCGCGAACACCGGGGAGCTGTTTTTT. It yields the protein CASRSGGANTGELFF.

CDR3 DNA sequence: TGTGCCAGCAGTCGTAGCGGTTCGTTTGGAAACACCATATATTTT. It codes for CASSRSGSFGNTIYF. The rearrangement joins TRBV28 to TRBJ1-3; D uncertain. Trimming cost V 5 bases and J 3 bases, with 14 bases left between them. Germline V CDR1 and CDR2: MDHEN, SYDVKM. This CDR3 is 15 amino acids long.

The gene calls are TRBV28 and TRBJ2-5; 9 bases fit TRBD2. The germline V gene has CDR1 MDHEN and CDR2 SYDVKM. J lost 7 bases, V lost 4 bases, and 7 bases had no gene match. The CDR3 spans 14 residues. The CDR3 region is CASSSRLAEGTQYF. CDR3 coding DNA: TGTGCCAGCAGTTCGCGACTAGCGGAGGGGACCCAGTACTTC.

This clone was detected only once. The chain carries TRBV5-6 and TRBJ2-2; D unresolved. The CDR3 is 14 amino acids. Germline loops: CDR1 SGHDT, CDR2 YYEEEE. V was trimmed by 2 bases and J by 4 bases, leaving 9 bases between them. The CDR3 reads CASSFGSITGELFF. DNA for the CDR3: TGTGCCAGCAGCTTCGGTAGCATCACCGGGGAGCTGTTTTTT.

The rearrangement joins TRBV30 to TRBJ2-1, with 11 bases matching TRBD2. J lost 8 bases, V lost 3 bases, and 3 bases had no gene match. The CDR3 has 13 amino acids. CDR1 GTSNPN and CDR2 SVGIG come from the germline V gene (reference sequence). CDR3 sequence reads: CAWRTSGSDEQFF. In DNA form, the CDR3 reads TGTGCCTGGAGAACTAGCGGGAGTGATGAGCAGTTCTTC. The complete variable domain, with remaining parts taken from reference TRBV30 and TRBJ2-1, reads SQTIHQWPATLVQPVGSPLSLECTVEGTSNPNLYWYRQAAGRGLQLLFYSVGIGQISSEVPQNLSASRPQDRQFILSSKKLLLSDSGFYLCAWRTSGSDEQFFGPGTRLTVL.

The CDR3, as DNA: TGTGCCAGCAGTGTAGCTCTCTCCTACAATGAGCAGTTCTTC. Translation: CASSVALSYNEQFF. The gene calls are TRBV27 and TRBJ2-1; D call uncertain. Per germline, CDR1 MNHEY and CDR2 SMNVEV (reference sequence). V was clipped by 5 bases and J by 0 bases, with 8 bases between them. This CDR3 spans 14 amino acids.

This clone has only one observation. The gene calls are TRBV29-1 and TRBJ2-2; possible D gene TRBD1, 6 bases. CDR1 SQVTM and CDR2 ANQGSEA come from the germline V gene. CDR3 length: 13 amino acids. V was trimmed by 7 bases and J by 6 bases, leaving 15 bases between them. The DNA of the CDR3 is TGCAGCGCCCATCAGGGACAACCCGGGGAGCTGTTTTTT. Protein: CSAHQGQPGELFF.

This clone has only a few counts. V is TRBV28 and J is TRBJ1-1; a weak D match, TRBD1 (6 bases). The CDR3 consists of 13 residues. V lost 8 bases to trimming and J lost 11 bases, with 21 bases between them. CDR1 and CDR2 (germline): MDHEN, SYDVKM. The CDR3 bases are TGTGCCAGCCTTTTCGCGACAGGCCGAAGGGCTTTCTTT. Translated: CASLFATGRRAFF.

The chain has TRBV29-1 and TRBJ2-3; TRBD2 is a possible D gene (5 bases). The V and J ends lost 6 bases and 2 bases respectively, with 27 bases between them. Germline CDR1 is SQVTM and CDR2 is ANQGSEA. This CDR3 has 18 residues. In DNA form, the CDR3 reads TGCAGCGTCCAAGGGTCCAGCGGCAACTACGATTCCACAGATACGCAGTATTTT. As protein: CSVQGSSGNYDSTDTQYF.

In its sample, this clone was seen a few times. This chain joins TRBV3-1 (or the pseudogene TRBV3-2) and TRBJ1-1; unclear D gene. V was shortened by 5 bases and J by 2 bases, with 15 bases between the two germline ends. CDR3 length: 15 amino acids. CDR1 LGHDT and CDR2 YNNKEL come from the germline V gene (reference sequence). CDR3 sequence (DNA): TGTGCCAGCAGCAGGTATCAGGATTATAACACTGAAGCTTTCTTT. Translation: CASSRYQDYNTEAFF.

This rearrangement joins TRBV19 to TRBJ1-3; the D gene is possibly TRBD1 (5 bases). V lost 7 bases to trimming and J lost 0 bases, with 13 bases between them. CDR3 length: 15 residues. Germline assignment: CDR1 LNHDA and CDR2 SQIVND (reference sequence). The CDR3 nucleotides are TGTGCCAGTAAGGTACAGGCGAACTCTGGAAACACCATATATTTT. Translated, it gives CASKVQANSGNTIYF.

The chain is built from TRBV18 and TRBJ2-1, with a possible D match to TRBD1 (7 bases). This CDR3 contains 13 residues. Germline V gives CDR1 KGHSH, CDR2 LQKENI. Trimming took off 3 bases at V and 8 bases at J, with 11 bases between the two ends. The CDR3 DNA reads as TGTGCCAGCTCACCCCAGGGGGACTATGAGCAGTTCTTC. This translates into CASSPQGDYEQFF.

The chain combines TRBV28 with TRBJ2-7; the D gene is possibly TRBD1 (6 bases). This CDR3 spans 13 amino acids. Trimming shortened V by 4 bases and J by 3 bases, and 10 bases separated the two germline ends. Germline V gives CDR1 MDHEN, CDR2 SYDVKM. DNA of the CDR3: TGTGCCAGCAGTTATCGGACAGTCTACGAGCAGTACTTC. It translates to CASSYRTVYEQYF.

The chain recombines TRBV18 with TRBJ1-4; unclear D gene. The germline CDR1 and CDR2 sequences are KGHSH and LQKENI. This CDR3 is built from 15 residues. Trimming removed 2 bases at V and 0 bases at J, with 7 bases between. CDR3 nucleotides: TGTGCCAGCTCACCAGGGCTTGCAACTAATGAAAAACTGTTTTTT. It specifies CASSPGLATNEKLFF.

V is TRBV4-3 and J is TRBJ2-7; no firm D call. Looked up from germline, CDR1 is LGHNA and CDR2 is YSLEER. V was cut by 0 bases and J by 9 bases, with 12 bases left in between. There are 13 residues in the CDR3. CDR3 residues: CASSQDTLTPQYF. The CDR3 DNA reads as TGCGCCAGCAGCCAAGATACCCTAACCCCGCAGTACTTC.

The CDR3 bases are TGTGCCAGCAGCTTAGGCGGGAGCCACAACAATGAGCAGTTCTTC. Translation: CASSLGGSHNNEQFF. The gene calls are TRBV7-9 and TRBJ2-1; 7 nucleotides line up with TRBD2. CDR1 and CDR2 (germline): SEHNR, FQNEAQ (reference sequence). CDR3 length: 15 residues. After removal of 1 base from V and 5 bases from J, the junction contained 5 bases not matched to a gene.

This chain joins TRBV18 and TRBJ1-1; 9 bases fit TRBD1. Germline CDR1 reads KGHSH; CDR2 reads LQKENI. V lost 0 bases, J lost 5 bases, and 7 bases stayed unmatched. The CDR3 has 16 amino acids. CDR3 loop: CASSPPRTGVKTEAFF. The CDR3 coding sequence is TGTGCCAGCTCACCACCGCGGACAGGGGTAAAAACTGAAGCTTTCTTT.

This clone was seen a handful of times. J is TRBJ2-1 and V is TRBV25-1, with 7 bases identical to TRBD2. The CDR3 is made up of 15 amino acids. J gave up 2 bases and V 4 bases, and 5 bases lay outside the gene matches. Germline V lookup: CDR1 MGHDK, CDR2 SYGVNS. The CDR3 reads CASSAASGAYNEQFF. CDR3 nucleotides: TGTGCCAGCAGTGCTGCTAGCGGAGCCTACAATGAGCAGTTCTTC.

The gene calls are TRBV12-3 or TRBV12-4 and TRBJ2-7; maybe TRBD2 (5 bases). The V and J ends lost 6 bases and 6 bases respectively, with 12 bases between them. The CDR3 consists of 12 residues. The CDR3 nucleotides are TGTGCCAGCAGCTCCACTAGGTTCGAGCAGTACTTC. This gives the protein CASSSTRFEQYF.

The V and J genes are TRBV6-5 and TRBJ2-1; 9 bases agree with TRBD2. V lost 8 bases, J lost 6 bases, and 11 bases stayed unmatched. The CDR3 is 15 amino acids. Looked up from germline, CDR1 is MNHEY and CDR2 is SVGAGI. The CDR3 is CASGIASGISNEQFF. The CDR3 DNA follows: TGTGCCAGCGGTATCGCTAGCGGGATATCCAATGAGCAGTTCTTC.

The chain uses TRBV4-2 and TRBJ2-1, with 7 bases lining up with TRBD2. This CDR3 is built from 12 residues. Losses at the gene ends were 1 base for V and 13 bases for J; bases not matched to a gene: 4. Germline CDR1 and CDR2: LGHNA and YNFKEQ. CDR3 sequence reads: CASSQGGSQQFF. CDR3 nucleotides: TGTGCCAGCAGCCAAGGCGGGAGCCAACAGTTCTTC.

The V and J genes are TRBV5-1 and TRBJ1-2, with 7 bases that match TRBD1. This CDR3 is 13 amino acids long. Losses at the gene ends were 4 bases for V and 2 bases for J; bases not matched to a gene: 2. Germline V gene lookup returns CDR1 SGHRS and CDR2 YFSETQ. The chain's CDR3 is CASSGDSNYGYTF. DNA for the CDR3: TGCGCCAGCAGCGGGGACAGCAACTATGGCTACACCTTC.

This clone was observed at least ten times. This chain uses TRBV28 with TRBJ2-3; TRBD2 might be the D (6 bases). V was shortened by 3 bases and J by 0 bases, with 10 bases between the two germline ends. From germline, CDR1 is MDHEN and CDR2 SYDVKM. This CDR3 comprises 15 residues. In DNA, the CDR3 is TGTGCCAGCAGTTTGGCCGGGACTAGCACAGATACGCAGTATTTT. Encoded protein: CASSLAGTSTDTQYF.

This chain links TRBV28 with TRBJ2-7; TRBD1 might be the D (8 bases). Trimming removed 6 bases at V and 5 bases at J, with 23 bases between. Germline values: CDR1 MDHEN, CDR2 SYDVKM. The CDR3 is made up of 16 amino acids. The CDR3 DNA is TGTGCCAGCAGCTCCGGACAGGGAGGGAATCGGGACGAGCAGTACTTC. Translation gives CASSSGQGGNRDEQYF.